Listed below are T cell receptor beta chains from one sample, sequenced in a study of cytomegalovirus exposure and HLA in healthy donors. The repertoire was sequenced with immunoSEQ multiplex PCR; TCRdb's copy has only in-frame clones and lacks some. The sample holds roughly 100,000 clones, roughly 72% seen once. What was sequenced was PBMCs. The receptors here all came from a man in his thirties or forties in good health and CMV-seropositive. The CDR3 runs from the conserved cysteine through the conserved F or W. D genes are given only for firm matches. The size entry is marked missing in some rows and otherwise reads once, few, many or a size class.

TGTGCCAGCAGCTTGGCGGGAGCCCCTGTCGGCTACACCTTC	CASSLAGAPVGYTF	NA	NA	TRBV5-5	TRBJ1-2
TGTGCCAGCACTCTCGTATGGAACACTGAAGCTTTCTTT	CASTLVWNTEAFF	NA	NA	TRBV6-1	TRBJ1-1
TGCGCCAGCAGCCAAGATGGAGCGGGACCGCCCTCCTACGAGCAGTACTTC	CASSQDGAGPPSYEQYF	TRBD2	NA	TRBV4-1	TRBJ2-7
TGTGCCAGCAGCGTAAACGGGAACTACGAGCAGTACTTC	CASSVNGNYEQYF	NA	NA	TRBV9	TRBJ2-7
TGTGCCAGCAGCTTGGCGTTCACGGGACTGAGCAATTCACCCCTCCACTTT	CASSLAFTGLSNSPLHF	NA	NA	TRBV7-2	TRBJ1-6
TGCGCCAGCCGACGGGAGAACACTGAAGCTTTCTTT	CASRRENTEAFF	NA	NA	TRBV5-1	TRBJ1-1
TGTGCCAGCAGTATACAAGAGACCCAGTACTTC	CASSIQETQYF	NA	NA	TRBV5-6	TRBJ2-5
TGTGCCAGCAGCGTAGCACACAACACTGAAGCTTTCTTT	CASSVAHNTEAFF	NA	NA	TRBV9	TRBJ1-1
TGTTCCAGCAGGCCGGGGGACTACGAGCAGTACTTC	CSSRPGDYEQYF	NA	few	TRBV7-9	TRBJ2-7
TGTGCCAGCAGCTTCGCTAGCGGGGGCGCGAACACCGGGGAGCTGTTTTTT	CASSFASGGANTGELFF	TRBD2	NA	TRBV13	TRBJ2-2
TGCGCCAGCAGCCCTTTAGCGGGGGGGCCAGGAGATACGCAGTATTTT	CASSPLAGGPGDTQYF	TRBD2	NA	TRBV5-1	TRBJ2-3
TGTGCCAGTAGTGTGGACAGGGGAGGGGAGCAGTACTTC	CASSVDRGGEQYF	TRBD1	few	TRBV19	TRBJ2-7
TGTGCCAGCAGCGGCCCGCAGGGGGCAGGCACTGAAGCTTTCTTT	CASSGPQGAGTEAFF	TRBD1	NA	TRBV9	TRBJ1-1
TGTGCCAGCAGCGTAGAAAGTAGCTCCTACAATGAGCAGTTCTTC	CASSVESSSYNEQFF	NA	NA	TRBV9	TRBJ2-1
TGTGCCATCAGTGGGCAGGGGGGCAATCAGCCCCAGCATTTT	CAISGQGGNQPQHF	TRBD1	few	TRBV10-3	TRBJ1-5